Listed below are T cell receptor delta chains from one sample, sequenced in a study of gamma-delta T cells after stem cell transplantation. TCRdb fed the RT-PCR reads to CATT. In the table there are over a thousand delta-chain clones, 3% to 4% of which are singletons. Specimen: gamma-delta T cells. The receptors derive from a human donor. It is not recorded whose cells these are; they may come from a transplant donor. Both conserved end residues are part of each CDR3. D genes are given only for firm matches. Clone size, where shown, is once, few, many, or a class for clones that have expanded.

size	V	J	D	CDR3	DNA
large	TRDV2	TRDJ3	NA	CACDTMGGPSSWDTRQMFF	TGTGCCTGTGACACCATGGGGGGACCTAGCTCCTGGGACACCCGACAGATGTTTTTC
NA	TRDV2	TRDJ1	TRDD3	CACDTVLGEPTYTDKLIF	TGTGCCTGTGACACCGTCCTGGGGGAACCCACGTACACCGATAAACTCATCTTT
hyperexpanded	TRDV2	TRDJ1	TRDD3	CACDTISPGGYSTYTDKLIF	TGTGCCTGTGACACCATTTCCCCAGGGGGATATTCCACTTACACCGATAAACTCATCTTT
NA	TRDV2	TRDJ1	TRDD3	CACDTLILGTGETDKLIF	TGTGCCTGTGACACCCTTATACTGGGGACTGGAGAGACCGATAAACTCATCTTT
hyperexpanded	TRDV2	TRDJ1	TRDD3	CACDKLDELGDRTHTDKLIF	TGTGCCTGTGACAAACTGGATGAACTGGGGGACCGCACCCACACCGATAAACTCATCTTT
large	TRDV2	TRDJ1	NA	CACDEWGQNTDKLIF	TGTGCCTGTGACGAATGGGGTCAGAACACCGATAAACTCATCTTT
NA	TRDV2	TRDJ3	NA	CACNIRSSWGTRQMFF	TGTGCCTGTAACATAAGAAGCTCCTGGGGCACCCGACAGATGTTTTTC
few	TRDV2	TRDJ3	NA	CACDTAGASSWDTRQMFF	TGTGCCTGTGACACCGCTGGGGCAAGCTCCTGGGACACCCGACAGATGTTTTTC
few	TRDV2	TRDJ1	TRDD3	CACDPVAGGYGNTDKLIF	TGTGCCTGTGACCCGGTAGCTGGGGGATACGGCAACACCGATAAACTCATCTTT
hyperexpanded	TRDV2	TRDJ1	NA	CACDTVRGWGSADDKLIF	TGTGCCTGTGACACCGTACGTGGATGGGGCTCGGCGGACGATAAACTCATCTTT
large	TRDV2	TRDJ1	TRDD3	CACSELGKTDKLIF	TGTGCCTGTTCCGAACTGGGGAAAACCGATAAACTCATCTTT
NA	TRDV2	TRDJ1	TRDD3	CACDPIPSFVLGDPNTDKLIF	TGTGCCTGTGACCCCATTCCTTCCTTCGTACTGGGGGATCCTAACACCGATAAACTCATCTTT
large	TRDV2	TRDJ1	TRDD3	CACDTLGDTFKLIF	TGTGCCTGTGACACTCTGGGGGATACGTTTAAACTCATCTTT
NA	TRDV3	TRDJ1	TRDD3	CAFRKTYWGIDKLIF	TGTGCCTTTAGGAAGACCTACTGGGGGATCGATAAACTCATCTTT
large	TRDV2	TRDJ1	NA	CACDTVTYTDKLIF	TGTGCCTGTGACACCGTGACGTACACCGATAAACTCATCTTT
NA	TRDV2	TRDJ1	TRDD3	CACDLLGDTVTDKLIF	TGTGCCTGTGACCTACTGGGGGATACAGTCACCGATAAACTCATCTTT
large	TRDV2	TRDJ1	NA	CACDSISGRATDKLIF	TGTGCCTGTGACTCAATCTCTGGACGGGCCACCGATAAACTCATCTTT
medium-sized	TRDV1	TRDJ1	TRDD3	CALGDDLSFPHWPILFGLGDTVTDKLIF	TGTGCTCTTGGGGATGACCTGAGTTTCCCACACTGGCCCATACTCTTCGGTCTGGGGGATACGGTCACCGATAAACTCATCTTT
hyperexpanded	TRDV2	TRDJ1	NA	CACDTFNTDKLIF	TGTGCCTGTGACACGTTCAACACCGATAAACTCATCTTT
large	TRDV2	TRDJ1	TRDD3	CACDTVGGTISDKLIF	TGTGCCTGTGACACCGTTGGGGGAACAATCTCCGATAAACTCATCTTT
few	TRDV2	TRDJ1	NA	CACDPLQLSDKLIF	TGTGCCTGTGACCCACTTCAGTTGTCGGATAAACTCATCTTT
few	TRDV2	TRDJ1	TRDD3	CACDTYWGIREDKTDKLIF	TGTGCCTGTGACACGTACTGGGGGATACGCGAGGATAAAACCGATAAACTCATCTTT
few	TRDV2	TRDJ1	NA	CACDTVGGTKTDTDKLIF	TGTGCCTGTGACACCGTCGGGGGAACTAAAACGGACACCGATAAACTCATCTTT
NA	TRDV2	TRDJ1	TRDD3	CACDLLGDRNTDKLIF	TGTGCCTGTGACCTACTGGGGGATAGAAACACCGATAAACTCATCTTT
NA	TRDV2	TRDJ1	TRDD3	CACDTVELGEQFTDKLIF	TGTGCCTGTGACACCGTTGAACTGGGGGAGCAGTTCACCGATAAACTCATCTTT
medium-sized	TRDV1	TRDJ2	NA	CALGELSRGTAQLFF	TGTGCTCTTGGGGAACTATCCCGAGGGACAGCACAACTCTTCTTT
medium-sized	TRDV1	TRDJ1	TRDD3	CALGELMWGILLYTDKLIF	TGTGCTCTTGGGGAACTAATGTGGGGGATACTCCTTTACACCGATAAACTCATCTTT
NA	TRDV2	TRDJ1	TRDD3	CACDTVSGGSNDKLIF	TGTGCCTGTGACACGGTGTCCGGGGGATCGAACGATAAACTCATCTTT
NA	TRDV2	TRDJ1	TRDD3	CACDTIYRTGGPDKLIF	TGTGCCTGTGACACAATATACCGTACTGGGGGACCCGATAAACTCATCTTT
hyperexpanded	TRDV2	TRDJ3	TRDD3	CACDTAGSYWGMSWDTRQMFF	TGTGCCTGTGACACCGCGGGATCCTACTGGGGGATGTCCTGGGACACCCGACAGATGTTTTTC
few	TRDV1	TRDJ2	TRDD3	CALGEPFLISSPGSHWGIRVSTLVLTAQLFF	TGTGCTCTTGGGGAACCCTTCTTGATATCCTCGCCGGGGAGTCACTGGGGGATACGCGTATCCACCCTGGTTTTGACAGCACAACTCTTCTTT
medium-sized	TRDV2	TRDJ1	NA	CACDTVDQTDKLIF	TGTGCCTGTGACACCGTTGACCAAACCGATAAACTCATCTTT
hyperexpanded	TRDV2	TRDJ1	TRDD3	CACDLLGTGETDKLIF	TGTGCCTGTGACCTACTGGGGACTGGAGAGACCGATAAACTCATCTTT
large	TRDV2	TRDJ1	NA	CACDPWMAPLRDGGSHTHNTDKLIF	TGTGCCTGTGACCCCTGGATGGCCCCCTTACGAGATGGGGGCTCCCACACCCATAACACCGATAAACTCATCTTT
NA	TRDV2	TRDJ1	NA	CACDTVEKIQRGSDDKLIF	TGTGCCTGTGACACTGTTGAGAAAATTCAGCGGGGGTCGGACGATAAACTCATCTTT
NA	TRDV2	TRDJ1	TRDD3	CACDTLILGDRTHTDKLIF	TGTGCCTGTGACACCCTTATACTGGGGGACCGCACCCACACCGATAAACTCATCTTT
hyperexpanded	TRDV2	TRDJ1	TRDD3	CACDTLDTRGTDKLIF	TGTGCCTGTGACACCTTGGATACGCGGGGGACCGATAAACTCATCTTT
NA	TRDV1	TRDJ1	TRDD3	CALFWGIGTDKLIF	TGTGCTCTATTTTGGGGGATAGGCACCGATAAACTCATCTTT
NA	TRDV2	TRDJ1	TRDD3	CACDTVPGDKGEYTDKLIF	TGTGCCTGTGACACGGTCCCTGGGGATAAGGGGGAATACACCGATAAACTCATCTTT
NA	TRDV2	TRDJ1	TRDD3	CACDPAEGDSYTDKLIF	TGTGCCTGTGACCCCGCCGAGGGGGATTCGTACACCGATAAACTCATCTTT
NA	TRDV2	TRDJ2	NA	CAFDTLDALTAQLFF	TGTGCCTTTGACACCTTGGATGCTTTGACAGCACAACTCTTCTTT
hyperexpanded	TRDV2	TRDJ1	NA	CACDTVGEEDKLIF	TGTGCCTGTGACACCGTCGGTGAAGAGGATAAACTCATCTTT